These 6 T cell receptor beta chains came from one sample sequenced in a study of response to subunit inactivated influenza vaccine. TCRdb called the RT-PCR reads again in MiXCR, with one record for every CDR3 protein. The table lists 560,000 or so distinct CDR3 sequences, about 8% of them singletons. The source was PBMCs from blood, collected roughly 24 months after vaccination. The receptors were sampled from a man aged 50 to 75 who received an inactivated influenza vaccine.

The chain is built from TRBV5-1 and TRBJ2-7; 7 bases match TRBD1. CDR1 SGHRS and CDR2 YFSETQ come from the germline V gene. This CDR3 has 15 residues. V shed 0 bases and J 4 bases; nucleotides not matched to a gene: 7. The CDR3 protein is CASSLDGQVVYEQYF. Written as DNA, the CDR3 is TGCGCCAGCAGCTTGGACGGACAGGTGGTATACGAGCAGTACTTC.

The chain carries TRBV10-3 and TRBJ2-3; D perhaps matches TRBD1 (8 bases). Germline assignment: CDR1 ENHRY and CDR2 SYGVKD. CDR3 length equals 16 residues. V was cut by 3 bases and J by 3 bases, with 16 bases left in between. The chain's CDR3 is CAISDQLQGGTDTQYF. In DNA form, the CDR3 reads TGTGCCATCAGTGATCAACTACAGGGGGGGACAGATACGCAGTATTTT.

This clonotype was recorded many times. As DNA, the CDR3 is TGTGCCAGCAGGCCGCTTGGTACCTCCTACGAGCAGTACTTC. It yields the protein CASRPLGTSYEQYF. The rearrangement joins TRBV27 to TRBJ2-7; D gene uncertain. CDR3 size: 14 residues. Germline lookup yields CDR1 MNHEY and CDR2 SMNVEV (reference sequence). Trimming stripped 6 bases from V and 0 bases from J, with 12 bases between.

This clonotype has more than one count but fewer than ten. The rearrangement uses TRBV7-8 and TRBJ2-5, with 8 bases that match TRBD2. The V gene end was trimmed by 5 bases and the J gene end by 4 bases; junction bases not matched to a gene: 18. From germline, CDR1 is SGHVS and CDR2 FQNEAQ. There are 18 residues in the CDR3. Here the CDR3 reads CASSTREVAGTLRETQYF. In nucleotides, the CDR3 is TGTGCCAGCAGCACAAGGGAAGTAGCGGGAACCCTTAGAGAGACCCAGTACTTC.

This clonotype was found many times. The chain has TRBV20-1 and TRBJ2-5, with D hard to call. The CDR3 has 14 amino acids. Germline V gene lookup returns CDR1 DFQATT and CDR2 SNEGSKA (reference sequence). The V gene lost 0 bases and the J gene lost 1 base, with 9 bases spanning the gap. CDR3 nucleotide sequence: TGCAGTGCTAGAGATCTTCGTGGCCAAGAGACCCAGTACTTC. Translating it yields CSARDLRGQETQYF.

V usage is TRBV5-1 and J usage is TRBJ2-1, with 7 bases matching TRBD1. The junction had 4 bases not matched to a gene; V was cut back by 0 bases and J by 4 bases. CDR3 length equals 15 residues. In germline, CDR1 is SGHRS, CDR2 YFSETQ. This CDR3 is CASSLAPDRYNEQFF. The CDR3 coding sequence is TGCGCCAGCAGCTTGGCTCCGGACAGGTACAATGAGCAGTTCTTC.